Listed below are T cell receptor beta chains from one sample, sequenced in a study of T cell repertoires in cytomegalovirus infection. No antigen has been assigned to these receptors. TCRdb reprocessed the reads via MiXCR and lists one record per CDR3 protein. This sample has about 360,000 distinct CDR3 sequences; about 34% occur once, and the top ten carry roughly 14%. The sample in question was cultured PBMCs, obtained from culture after CMV antigen stimulation. Receptors were obtained from a human donor in good health (CMV status not recorded). Some clones in this sample may be carry-over from other donors' samples. Each CDR3 is given with its conserved first and last residue. Only part of the rows carry a size: once, few, many, or a class if the clone is expanded.

j_call: TRBJ1-2; v_call: TRBV29-1; clone_size: few; cdr3_aa: CSVDGTGSYGYTF
j_call: TRBJ1-1; v_call: TRBV2; clone_size: few; cdr3_aa: CASRETGSNTEAFF
j_call: TRBJ1-1; v_call: TRBV6-1; clone_size: once; cdr3_aa: CASSEAGHTEAFF
j_call: TRBJ2-3; v_call: TRBV11-2; clone_size: -; cdr3_aa: CASSLGVAPTDTQYF
j_call: TRBJ2-3; v_call: TRBV6-1; clone_size: -; cdr3_aa: CASRPTGDSTDTQYF
j_call: TRBJ1-2; v_call: TRBV7-2; clone_size: few; cdr3_aa: CASSHRDGPYGYTF
j_call: TRBJ2-2; v_call: TRBV28; clone_size: few; cdr3_aa: CASRRRSSGRGTGELFF
j_call: TRBJ2-1; v_call: TRBV7-3; clone_size: -; cdr3_aa: CASSPRGGLSYNEQFF
j_call: TRBJ2-2; v_call: TRBV7-2; clone_size: many; cdr3_aa: CASSRNDRGNTGELFF
j_call: TRBJ1-2; v_call: TRBV7-8; clone_size: -; cdr3_aa: CASSARLRDREINGYTF
j_call: TRBJ1-5; v_call: TRBV12-3/TRBV12-4; clone_size: few; cdr3_aa: CASSTSARQPQHF
j_call: TRBJ2-1; v_call: TRBV7-2; clone_size: -; cdr3_aa: CASSLRTSGSNEQFF
j_call: TRBJ1-6; v_call: TRBV7-2; clone_size: -; cdr3_aa: CASSADRARNSPLHF
j_call: TRBJ1-1; v_call: TRBV4-1; clone_size: -; cdr3_aa: CASSQVDRDTEAFF
j_call: TRBJ2-5; v_call: TRBV10-3; clone_size: -; cdr3_aa: CATTFRAQETQYF
j_call: TRBJ2-7; v_call: TRBV7-2; clone_size: many; cdr3_aa: CASSLLGTNYEQYF
j_call: TRBJ1-5; v_call: TRBV7-2; clone_size: many; cdr3_aa: CASSLVREQPQHF
j_call: TRBJ2-1; v_call: TRBV7-3; clone_size: many; cdr3_aa: CASSPPGLAGGMNEQFF
j_call: TRBJ2-5; v_call: TRBV7-9; clone_size: few; cdr3_aa: CASSRGLATVGPETQYF
j_call: TRBJ2-3; v_call: TRBV4-2; clone_size: -; cdr3_aa: CASSQEGRGGDTQYF
j_call: TRBJ2-3; v_call: TRBV7-2; clone_size: -; cdr3_aa: CASSTHLGATDTQYF
j_call: TRBJ1-1; v_call: TRBV6-5; clone_size: -; cdr3_aa: CASSYSRGQGTEAFF
j_call: TRBJ2-3; v_call: TRBV10-3; clone_size: -; cdr3_aa: CAISGASGRYSTDTQYF
j_call: TRBJ1-1; v_call: TRBV7-8; clone_size: few; cdr3_aa: CASSPLDGTDEAFF
j_call: TRBJ1-2; v_call: TRBV5-1; clone_size: -; cdr3_aa: CASSLAEEYGYTF
j_call: TRBJ2-6; v_call: TRBV7-2; clone_size: -; cdr3_aa: CASPRRALSGANVLTF
j_call: TRBJ2-3; v_call: TRBV19; clone_size: -; cdr3_aa: CASSTRTGGTDTQYF
j_call: TRBJ2-5; v_call: TRBV4-3; clone_size: few; cdr3_aa: CASSQRLAGSHLELETQYF
j_call: TRBJ2-1; v_call: TRBV6-2/TRBV6-3; clone_size: -; cdr3_aa: CASREAGVLFGEQFF
j_call: TRBJ2-3; v_call: TRBV12-3/TRBV12-4; clone_size: -; cdr3_aa: CASPPQPGSGGDTQYF
j_call: TRBJ2-1; v_call: TRBV19; clone_size: -; cdr3_aa: CASTSPGVPYNEQFF
j_call: TRBJ2-7; v_call: TRBV6-6; clone_size: few; cdr3_aa: CASSHHGTSGSYEQYF
j_call: TRBJ2-3; v_call: TRBV7-3; clone_size: -; cdr3_aa: CASSSRSNLALTDTQYF
j_call: TRBJ1-4; v_call: TRBV28; clone_size: -; cdr3_aa: CASSPQGMDEKLFF
j_call: TRBJ1-4; v_call: TRBV6-1; clone_size: few; cdr3_aa: CASSEWGSSGKLFF
j_call: TRBJ2-2; v_call: TRBV7-9; clone_size: few; cdr3_aa: CASSYLAGTTGELFF
j_call: TRBJ2-2; v_call: TRBV19; clone_size: few; cdr3_aa: CASSPWYTGELFF
j_call: TRBJ2-1; v_call: TRBV4-3; clone_size: once; cdr3_aa: CASSSGQGTGEQFF
j_call: TRBJ2-5; v_call: TRBV6-2/TRBV6-3; clone_size: few; cdr3_aa: CASAPGWREGETQYF